This passage covers 15 T cell receptor beta chains from one sample sequenced in a study of T-cell reconstitution after alpha-beta-depleted transplantation in children. Unique molecular identifiers featured in how the TCRbeta library was prepared. Via MiXCR, TCRdb re-called the PCR reads, giving one row per CDR3 protein. Here the sample spans approximately 800,000 distinct CDR3 sequences, around 15% being singletons. The sequences come from PBMCs, mostly from graft donor cells, collected 360 days after TCRalphabeta/CD19-depleted stem cell transplant. These receptors were taken from a male patient younger than 18 who had a stem cell transplant for acute lymphoblastic leukemia, so the T cells may come from the graft donor.

Many counts were recorded for this clonotype. The chain uses TRBV7-9 and TRBJ2-1, with D possibly called TRBD1 or TRBD2 (5 bases each). V lost 8 bases and J 8 bases, leaving 16 bases between the germline ends. Germline CDR1 and CDR2: SEHNR and FQNEAQ (reference sequence). This CDR3 spans 13 amino acids. The CDR3 is CASCPTRDHEQFF. The CDR3 nucleotides are TGTGCCAGCTGCCCGACCCGGGACCATGAGCAGTTCTTC.

In this sample, this clonotype turned up many times. The CDR3 loop reads CASSLDNYNEQFF. CDR3 bases: TGTGCCAGCAGCTTAGACAACTACAATGAGCAGTTCTTC. The genes are TRBV7-9 and TRBJ2-1; no clear D gene. Trimming pared 1 base from V and 3 bases from J, leaving 4 bases between. The CDR3 spans 13 residues. Per the germline V gene, CDR1 is SEHNR and CDR2 is FQNEAQ (reference sequence).

This chain links TRBV3-1 with TRBJ2-1, with D unclear. Germline assignment: CDR1 LGHDT and CDR2 YNNKEL (reference sequence). This CDR3 contains 13 residues. The V gene lost 0 bases and the J gene lost 8 bases, with 8 bases spanning the gap. The CDR3 DNA is TGTGCCAGCAGCCAAGATCGCGTTCATGAGCAGTTCTTC. Its protein is CASSQDRVHEQFF.

This clonotype has only a few counts. V usage is TRBV29-1 and J usage is TRBJ2-7, with 9 nucleotides matching TRBD2. The trim removed 4 bases at V and 4 bases at J, leaving 8 bases unmatched. The CDR3 spans 14 residues. Germline V gene lookup returns CDR1 SQVTM and CDR2 ANQGSEA. For the CDR3, the DNA is TGCAGCGTTGGGGCTAGCGGGAATCCATACGAGCAGTACTTC. As protein: CSVGASGNPYEQYF.

The chain employs TRBV20-1 and TRBJ2-7; 8 nucleotides match TRBD1. V was pared by 1 base and J by 1 base, with 6 bases of the junction left unmatched. Germline-derived CDR1 and CDR2 are DFQATT and SNEGSKA (reference sequence). CDR3 size: 15 residues. CDR3 in amino acids: CSARVAGQGSYEQYF. CDR3 in DNA: TGCAGTGCTAGAGTTGCCGGACAGGGATCCTACGAGCAGTACTTC.

The chain joins TRBV20-1 to TRBJ2-3, with 7 bases identical to TRBD2. The junction had 16 bases not matched to a gene; V was cut back by 6 bases and J by 4 bases. Germline lookup yields CDR1 DFQATT and CDR2 SNEGSKA (reference sequence). The CDR3 length is 16 residues. CDR3 nucleotide sequence: TGCAGTGCGAAGGCCGGGCGGGGGTACCGCTCAGATACGCAGTATTTT. This translates into CSAKAGRGYRSDTQYF.

The chain carries TRBV27 and TRBJ1-5; TRBD1 aligns across 7 bases. The ends lost 6 bases at V and 7 bases at J; junction bases unmatched: 6. This CDR3 spans 13 amino acids. CDR1 and CDR2 from the germline V gene are MNHEY and SMNVEV (reference sequence). The CDR3 nucleotides read TGTGCCAGCAGGCCGGACAGGCGCCAGCCCCAGCATTTT. Encoded protein: CASRPDRRQPQHF.

This clonotype has a handful of counts. The chain recombines TRBV5-1 with TRBJ2-7, with D possibly being TRBD2 (5 bases). The germline V gene encodes CDR1 SGHRS and CDR2 YFSETQ. V lost 4 bases and J lost 0, with 11 bases in between. The CDR3 loop spans 14 amino acids. In DNA, the CDR3 is TGCGCCAGCAGCGCCCGGGATTTCTCCTACGAGCAGTACTTC. It codes for CASSARDFSYEQYF.

J is TRBJ2-1 and V is TRBV6-2 or TRBV6-3; TRBD2 matches 16 bases. CDR1 MNHEY and CDR2 SVGEGT come from the germline V gene. V was clipped by 2 bases and J by 8 bases; unmatched bases: 12. CDR3 size: 19 residues. The CDR3 is CASSYRPGLAGGPLDEQFF. In DNA form, the CDR3 reads TGTGCCAGCAGTTACAGGCCGGGACTAGCGGGAGGGCCCCTCGATGAGCAGTTCTTC.

CDR3: CASSLRTSGLGNEQFF. CDR3 nucleotides: TGTGCCAGCAGTTTAAGGACTAGCGGGTTAGGGAATGAGCAGTTCTTC. The gene calls are TRBV27 and TRBJ2-1; 11 bases are a match to TRBD2. CDR1 and CDR2 (germline): MNHEY, SMNVEV (reference sequence). V dropped 2 bases and J dropped 7; count of bases not matched to a gene: 7. The CDR3 is 16 amino acids.

In its sample, this clonotype was seen a few times. The CDR3 nucleotides read TGTGCCAGCAGCATGGGGACTAGCAACGAGCAGTACTTC. Protein: CASSMGTSNEQYF. The rearrangement links TRBV27 to TRBJ2-7; TRBD2 matches 9 bases. The CDR3 covers 13 residues. V dropped 6 bases and J dropped 5; count of bases not matched to a gene: 5. Germline V gene data show CDR1 as MNHEY and CDR2 as SMNVEV (reference sequence).

The chain links TRBV4-1 to TRBJ2-1; 8 bases fit TRBD2. V shed 5 bases, J shed 8 bases, and the junction held 17 bases outside the gene matches. The CDR3 extends over 17 amino acids. Germline CDR1 is MGHRA and CDR2 is YSYEKL. The DNA for the CDR3 is TGCGCCAGCAGCGCACCCTCCGGGACTAGTCAATTCCATGAGCAGTTCTTC. Protein sequence: CASSAPSGTSQFHEQFF.

The chain joins TRBV4-1 to TRBJ2-7, with 8 bases fitting TRBD1. CDR1 and CDR2 from the germline V gene are MGHRA and YSYEKL. The junction had 18 bases not matched to a gene; V was cut back by 5 bases and J by 3 bases. This CDR3 is built from 18 residues. The CDR3 reads CASSKLQGQVALHYEQYF. CDR3 nucleotide sequence: TGCGCCAGCAGCAAGCTTCAGGGACAGGTCGCATTACACTACGAGCAGTACTTC.

The table lists this clonotype with a few counts. The rearrangement uses TRBV4-1 and TRBJ2-2, with 8 bases aligning to TRBD2. The CDR3 spans 17 residues. J lost 1 base, V lost 1 base, and 5 bases had no gene match. Germline V lookup: CDR1 MGHRA, CDR2 YSYEKL. CDR3 sequence (DNA): TGCGCCAGCAGCCAAGGTAGCGGGACCTGGAACACCGGGGAGCTGTTTTTT. Encoded protein: CASSQGSGTWNTGELFF.

The chain is built from TRBV3-1 and TRBJ1-1; a possible D gene is TRBD1 (6 bases). Trimming took 8 bases from V and 5 from J, leaving 27 bases between them. The CDR3 is 17 residues long. The germline CDR1 and CDR2 sequences are LGHDT and YNNKEL (reference sequence). CDR3 amino acids: CASGEPLTQGLWTEAFF. The CDR3 DNA reads TGTGCCAGCGGCGAACCGTTAACTCAGGGGCTTTGGACTGAAGCTTTCTTT.